Presented here are 4 T cell receptor beta chains from one specimen sequenced in a study of Tregs in tolerant kidney transplant recipients. Profiled with immunoSEQ multiplex PCR; TCRdb holds only in-frame clones, not every one. The sample carries more than 95,000 clones, roughly 92% recorded once. Sequenced: CD4+ T cells from blood. All receptors derive from a human donor in good health.

J is TRBJ1-1 and V is TRBV7-9; 7 nucleotides line up with TRBD1. The CDR3 has 14 amino acids. Germline V gives CDR1 SEHNR, CDR2 FQNEAQ (reference sequence). Trimming took 5 bases from V and 6 from J; bases not matched to a gene: 9. CDR3 sequence (DNA): TGTGCCAGCAGCCCGAGGACAGGCTTCGCTGAAGCTTTCTTT. This encodes CASSPRTGFAEAFF.

The genes are TRBV19 and TRBJ2-3; D uncertain. V was trimmed by 3 bases and J by 2 bases, leaving 9 bases between them. The CDR3 has 14 amino acids. Germline CDR1 reads LNHDA; CDR2 reads SQIVND (reference sequence). CDR3 residues: CASSMGRNTDTQYF. For the CDR3, the DNA is TGTGCCAGTAGTATGGGCAGAAACACAGATACGCAGTATTTT.

The chain carries TRBV5-1 and TRBJ1-3, with D perhaps TRBD1 (5 bases). Per the germline V gene, CDR1 is SGHRS and CDR2 is YFSETQ. The CDR3 is made up of 14 amino acids. Trimming cost V 4 bases and J 1 base, with 9 bases left between them. CDR3 region: CASSQTASGNTIYF. CDR3 sequence (DNA): TGCGCCAGCAGCCAGACAGCTTCTGGAAACACCATATATTTT.

The chain is built from TRBV4-2 and TRBJ1-3; D is unclear. Trimming pared 4 bases from V and 0 bases from J, leaving 7 bases between. Germline-derived CDR1 and CDR2 are LGHNA and YNFKEQ. This CDR3 region has 14 residues. The CDR3 reads CASSPAPSGNTIYF. The CDR3, as DNA: TGTGCCAGCAGCCCAGCCCCCTCTGGAAACACCATATATTTT.